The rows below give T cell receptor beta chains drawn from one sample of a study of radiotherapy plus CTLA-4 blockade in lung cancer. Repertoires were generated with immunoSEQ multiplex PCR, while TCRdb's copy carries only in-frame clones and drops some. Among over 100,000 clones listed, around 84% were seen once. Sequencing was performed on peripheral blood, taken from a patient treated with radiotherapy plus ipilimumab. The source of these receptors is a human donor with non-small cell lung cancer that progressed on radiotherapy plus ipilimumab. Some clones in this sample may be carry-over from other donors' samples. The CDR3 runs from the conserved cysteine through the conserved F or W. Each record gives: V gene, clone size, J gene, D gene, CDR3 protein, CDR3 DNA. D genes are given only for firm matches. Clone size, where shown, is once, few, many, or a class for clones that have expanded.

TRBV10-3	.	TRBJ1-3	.	CAISDRALSGNTIYF	TGTGCCATCAGTGACAGGGCCCTCTCTGGAAACACCATATATTTT
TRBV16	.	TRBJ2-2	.	CASSQFGNTGELFF	TGTGCCAGCAGCCAATTCGGGAACACCGGGGAGCTGTTTTTT
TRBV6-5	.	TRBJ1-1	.	CASTRMGGTEAFF	TGTGCCAGCACCCGAATGGGGGGGACTGAAGCTTTCTTT
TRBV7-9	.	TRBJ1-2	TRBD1	CASSLLRGREFNYGYTF	TGTGCCAGCAGCTTACTCAGGGGGCGAGAGTTTAACTATGGCTACACCTTC
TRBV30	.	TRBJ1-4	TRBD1	CAQGQGASNEKLFF	TGTGCCCAGGGACAGGGGGCTTCTAATGAAAAACTGTTTTTT
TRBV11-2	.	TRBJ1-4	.	CASSRRTSTNEKLFF	TGTGCCAGCAGCCGACGGACATCAACTAATGAAAAACTGTTTTTT
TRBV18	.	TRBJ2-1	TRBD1	CASSPLNRDRTFF	TGTGCCAGCTCACCACTGAACCGGGACAGGACATTCTTC
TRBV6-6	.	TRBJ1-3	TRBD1	CASRTGGNTIYF	TGTGCCTCCCGGACAGGCGGAAACACCATATATTTT
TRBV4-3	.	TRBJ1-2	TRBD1	CASSKWGGGSSGYTF	TGCGCCAGCAGCAAGTGGGGAGGGGGCTCAAGTGGCTACACCTTC
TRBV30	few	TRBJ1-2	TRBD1	CAWSYRGSYTF	TGTGCCTGGAGTTACAGGGGTAGCTACACCTTC
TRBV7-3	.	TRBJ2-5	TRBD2	CASSLGAGGQETQYF	TGTGCCAGCAGTTTAGGAGCGGGGGGGCAGGAGACCCAGTACTTC
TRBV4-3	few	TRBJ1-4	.	CASSQTYQVGEKLFF	TGCGCCAGCAGCCAAACGTACCAGGTCGGAGAAAAACTGTTTTTT
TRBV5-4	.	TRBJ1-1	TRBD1	CASSQPGTENTEAFF	TGTGCCAGCAGCCAACCCGGGACAGAGAACACTGAAGCTTTCTTT
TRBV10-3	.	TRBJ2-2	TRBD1	CAMTDREIVANTGELFF	TGTGCCATGACGGACAGGGAAATAGTTGCGAACACCGGGGAGCTGTTTTTT
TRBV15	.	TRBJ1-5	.	CATSRDPGPQPQHF	TGTGCCACCAGCAGAGATCCTGGGCCTCAGCCCCAGCATTTT
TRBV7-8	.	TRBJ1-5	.	CASSPAVNQPQHF	TGTGCCAGCAGTCCGGCAGTCAATCAGCCCCAGCATTTT
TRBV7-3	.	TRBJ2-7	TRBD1	CASSQGQGPSYEQYF	TGTGCCAGCAGCCAGGGACAGGGGCCTTCCTACGAGCAGTACTTC
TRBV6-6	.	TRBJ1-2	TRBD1	CASSYGTATIYGYTF	TGTGCCAGCAGTTATGGGACAGCCACAATCTATGGCTACACCTTC
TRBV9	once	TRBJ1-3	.	CASSVGARGASGNTIYF	TGTGCCAGCAGCGTAGGGGCAAGGGGCGCTTCTGGAAACACCATATATTTT
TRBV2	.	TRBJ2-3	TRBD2	CASSEDSGVGDTQSF	TGTGCCAGCAGTGAGGATAGCGGGGTTGGGGATACGCAGTCTTTT
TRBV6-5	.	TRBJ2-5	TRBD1	CASSYMLGGQGQTQYF	TGTGCCAGCAGTTACATGCTTGGAGGACAGGGGCAGACCCAGTACTTC
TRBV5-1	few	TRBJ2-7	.	CASSLDIGGPYEQYF	TGCGCCAGCAGCTTGGACATCGGGGGTCCCTACGAGCAGTACTTC
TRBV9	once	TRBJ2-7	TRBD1	CASSPRTGTYEQYF	TGTGCCAGCAGCCCCCGGACAGGGACCTACGAGCAGTACTTC
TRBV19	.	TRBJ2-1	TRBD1	CASSSSSGGIKNEQFF	TGTGCCAGTAGTAGTTCGTCAGGGGGAATCAAAAATGAGCAGTTCTTC
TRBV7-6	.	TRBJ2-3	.	CASSPLGRAFTDTQYF	TGTGCCAGCAGCCCACTGGGTCGGGCTTTCACAGATACGCAGTATTTT
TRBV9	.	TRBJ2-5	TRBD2	CASTSGGTQETQYF	TGTGCCAGCACCTCGGGAGGGACCCAAGAGACCCAGTACTTC
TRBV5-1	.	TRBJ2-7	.	CASSSEGYEQYF	TGCGCCAGCAGCTCCGAGGGATACGAGCAGTACTTC
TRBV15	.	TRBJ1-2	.	CATSRDYGGYTF	TGTGCCACCAGCAGAGATTATGGTGGCTACACCTTC
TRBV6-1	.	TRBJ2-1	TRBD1	CASGQGITYNEQFF	TGTGCCAGCGGACAGGGGATTACCTACAATGAGCAGTTCTTC
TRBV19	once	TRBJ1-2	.	CASSPRGQPYGYTF	TGTGCCAGTAGTCCCCGGGGCCAGCCTTATGGCTACACCTTC
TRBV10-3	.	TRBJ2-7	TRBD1	CAISEFEKWDRSSYEQYF	TGTGCCATCAGTGAATTTGAGAAATGGGACAGGAGCTCCTACGAGCAGTACTTC
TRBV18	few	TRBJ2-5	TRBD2	CASSHRGGQETQYF	TGTGCCAGCTCCCACCGGGGGGGGCAAGAGACCCAGTACTTC
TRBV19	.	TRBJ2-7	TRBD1	CASSSSGTVTYEQYF	TGTGCCAGTAGCTCCTCCGGGACAGTGACCTACGAGCAGTACTTC
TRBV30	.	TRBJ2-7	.	CAWSGWGKSSYEQYF	TGTGCCTGGAGTGGGTGGGGGAAAAGTTCCTACGAGCAGTACTTC
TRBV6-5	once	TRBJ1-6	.	CASSLGGGSYNSPLHF	TGTGCCAGCAGTTTAGGGGGAGGCTCCTATAATTCACCCCTCCACTTT
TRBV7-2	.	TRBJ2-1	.	CASSPGGWSNEQFF	TGTGCCAGCAGCCCCGGGGGCTGGTCCAATGAGCAGTTCTTC
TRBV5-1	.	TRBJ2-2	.	CASSLNPPGELFF	TGCGCCAGCAGCTTAAACCCTCCAGGGGAGCTGTTTTTT
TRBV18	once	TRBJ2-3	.	CASSPLAANTDTQYF	TGTGCCAGCTCACCCTTGGCAGCAAACACAGATACGCAGTATTTT
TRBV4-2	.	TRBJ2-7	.	CASSQVSPGTYEQYF	TGTGCCAGCAGCCAAGTTTCTCCCGGGACCTACGAGCAGTACTTC
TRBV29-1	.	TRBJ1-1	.	CSVEDLEGTEAFF	TGCAGCGTTGAAGATCTGGAAGGGACCGAAGCTTTCTTT
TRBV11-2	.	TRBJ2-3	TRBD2	CASRYTAGGRTDTQYF	TGTGCCAGCAGATATACAGCGGGGGGCCGCACAGATACGCAGTATTTT
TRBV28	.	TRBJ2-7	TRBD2	CASSIPSGSSYEQYF	TGTGCCAGCAGTATCCCTAGCGGAAGCTCCTACGAGCAGTACTTC
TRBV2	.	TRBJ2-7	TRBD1	CASRRQGYEQYF	TGTGCCAGCAGAAGACAGGGCTACGAGCAGTACTTC
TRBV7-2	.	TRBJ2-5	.	CASSLNRGRETQYF	TGTGCCAGCAGCTTAAATAGGGGGAGAGAGACCCAGTACTTC
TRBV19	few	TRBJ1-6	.	CASSVLAGEDSPLHF	TGTGCCAGTAGTGTCTTAGCAGGGGAGGATTCACCCCTCCACTTT
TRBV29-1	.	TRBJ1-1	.	CSVGENTEAFF	TGCAGCGTTGGCGAGAACACTGAAGCTTTCTTT
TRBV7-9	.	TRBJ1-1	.	CASSLDLRFPGVKVTEAFF	TGTGCCAGCAGCTTAGATCTTAGGTTTCCCGGCGTGAAGGTCACTGAAGCTTTCTTT